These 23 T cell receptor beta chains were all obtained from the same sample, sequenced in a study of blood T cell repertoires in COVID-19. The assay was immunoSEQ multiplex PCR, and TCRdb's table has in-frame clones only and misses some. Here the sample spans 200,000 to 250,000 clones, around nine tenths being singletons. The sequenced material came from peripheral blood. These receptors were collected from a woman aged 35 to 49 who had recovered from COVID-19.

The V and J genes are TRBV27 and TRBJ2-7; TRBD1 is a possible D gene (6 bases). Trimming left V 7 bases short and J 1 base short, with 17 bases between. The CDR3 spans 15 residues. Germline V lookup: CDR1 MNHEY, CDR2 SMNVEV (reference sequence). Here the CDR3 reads CASIPTGHGSYEQYF. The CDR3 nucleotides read TGTGCCAGCATTCCAACAGGGCACGGATCCTACGAGCAGTACTTC.

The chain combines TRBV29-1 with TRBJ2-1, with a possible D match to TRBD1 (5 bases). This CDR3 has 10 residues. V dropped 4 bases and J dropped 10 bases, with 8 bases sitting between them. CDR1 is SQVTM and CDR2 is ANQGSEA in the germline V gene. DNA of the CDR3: TGCAGCGTTGGGGGCCACGAGCAGTTCTTC. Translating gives CSVGGHEQFF.

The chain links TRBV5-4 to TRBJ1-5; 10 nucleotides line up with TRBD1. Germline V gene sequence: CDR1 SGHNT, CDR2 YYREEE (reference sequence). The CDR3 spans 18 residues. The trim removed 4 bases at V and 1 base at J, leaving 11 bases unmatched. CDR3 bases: TGTGCCAGCAGCCCCCCTCTGGACAGGGGGAAAAGCAATCAGCCCCAGCATTTT. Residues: CASSPPLDRGKSNQPQHF.

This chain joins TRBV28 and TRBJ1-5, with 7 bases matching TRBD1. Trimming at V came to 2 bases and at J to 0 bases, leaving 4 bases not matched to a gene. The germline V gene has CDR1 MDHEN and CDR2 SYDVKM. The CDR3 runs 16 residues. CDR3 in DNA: TGTGCCAGCAGTTTAGGGACAGACTATAGCAATCAGCCCCAGCATTTT. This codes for CASSLGTDYSNQPQHF.

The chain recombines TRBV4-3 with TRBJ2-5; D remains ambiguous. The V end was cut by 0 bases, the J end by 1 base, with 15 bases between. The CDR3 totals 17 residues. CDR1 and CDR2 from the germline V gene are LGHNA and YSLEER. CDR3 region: CASSQDRETETQETQYF. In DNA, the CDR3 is TGCGCCAGCAGCCAAGATCGAGAAACAGAGACCCAAGAGACCCAGTACTTC.

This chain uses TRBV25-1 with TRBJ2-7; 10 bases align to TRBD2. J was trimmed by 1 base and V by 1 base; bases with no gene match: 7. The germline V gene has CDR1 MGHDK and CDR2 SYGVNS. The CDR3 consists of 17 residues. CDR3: CASSEWSSGSRSYEQYF. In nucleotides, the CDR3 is TGTGCCAGCAGTGAATGGTCTAGCGGGAGTCGATCCTACGAGCAGTACTTC.

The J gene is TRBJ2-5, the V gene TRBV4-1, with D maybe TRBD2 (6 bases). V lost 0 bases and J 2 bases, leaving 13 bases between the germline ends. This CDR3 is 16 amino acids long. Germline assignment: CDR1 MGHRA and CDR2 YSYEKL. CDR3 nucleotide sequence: TGCGCCAGCAGCCAAGAATGGTCTAGCGCACAAGAGACCCAGTACTTC. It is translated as CASSQEWSSAQETQYF.

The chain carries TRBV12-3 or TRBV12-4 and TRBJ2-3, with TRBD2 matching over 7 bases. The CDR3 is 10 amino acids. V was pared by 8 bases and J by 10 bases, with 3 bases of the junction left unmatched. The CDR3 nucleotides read TGTGCCAGCGGGAGGGCTGCGCAGTATTTT. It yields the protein CASGRAAQYF.

The CDR3 DNA reads as TGCGCCAGCAGCCGCGGGGGACAGGGAAATGAAAAACTGTTTTTT. This codes for CASSRGGQGNEKLFF. The gene calls are TRBV5-1 and TRBJ1-4; 9 nucleotides agree with TRBD1. CDR3 length: 15 amino acids. The V and J ends lost 4 bases and 5 bases, in that order; junction bases with no gene match: 6. Germline assignment: CDR1 SGHRS and CDR2 YFSETQ.

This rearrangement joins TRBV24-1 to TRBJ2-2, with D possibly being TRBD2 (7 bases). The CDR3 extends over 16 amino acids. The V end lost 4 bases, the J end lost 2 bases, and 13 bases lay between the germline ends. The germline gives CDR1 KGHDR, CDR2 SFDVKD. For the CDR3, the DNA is TGTGCCACCAGTGAAAGGCGGGGGCCTAACACCGGGGAGCTGTTTTTT. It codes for CATSERRGPNTGELFF.

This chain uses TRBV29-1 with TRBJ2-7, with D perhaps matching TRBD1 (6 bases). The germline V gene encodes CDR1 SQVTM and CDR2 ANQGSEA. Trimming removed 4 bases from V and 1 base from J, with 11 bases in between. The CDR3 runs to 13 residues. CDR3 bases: TGCAGCGTTGTTGGACAGCCATCCTACGAGCAGTACTTC. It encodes CSVVGQPSYEQYF.

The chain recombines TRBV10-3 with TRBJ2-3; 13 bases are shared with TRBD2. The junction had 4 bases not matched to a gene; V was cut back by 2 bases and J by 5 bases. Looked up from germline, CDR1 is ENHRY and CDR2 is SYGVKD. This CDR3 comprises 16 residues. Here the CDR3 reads CAISEGLAGAQDTQYF. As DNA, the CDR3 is TGTGCCATCAGTGAGGGACTAGCGGGGGCTCAAGATACGCAGTATTTT.

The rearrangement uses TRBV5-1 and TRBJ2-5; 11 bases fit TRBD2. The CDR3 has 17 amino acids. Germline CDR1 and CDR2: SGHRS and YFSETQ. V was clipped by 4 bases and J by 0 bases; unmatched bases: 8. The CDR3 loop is CASSISGGAGYQETQYF. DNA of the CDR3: TGCGCCAGCAGCATTAGCGGGGGGGCTGGGTACCAAGAGACCCAGTACTTC.

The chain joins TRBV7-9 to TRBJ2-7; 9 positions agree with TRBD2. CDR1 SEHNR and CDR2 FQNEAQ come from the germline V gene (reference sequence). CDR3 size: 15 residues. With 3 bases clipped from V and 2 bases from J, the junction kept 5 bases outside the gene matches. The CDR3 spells CASSFSTSGTYEQYF. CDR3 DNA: TGTGCCAGCAGCTTCTCGACTAGCGGAACCTACGAGCAGTACTTC.

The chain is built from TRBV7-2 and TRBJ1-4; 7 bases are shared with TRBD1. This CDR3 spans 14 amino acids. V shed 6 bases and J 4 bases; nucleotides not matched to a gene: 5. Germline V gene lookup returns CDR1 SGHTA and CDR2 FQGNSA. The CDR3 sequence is CASRLGQSNEKLFF. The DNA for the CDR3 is TGTGCCAGCAGGCTGGGACAGAGTAATGAAAAACTGTTTTTT.

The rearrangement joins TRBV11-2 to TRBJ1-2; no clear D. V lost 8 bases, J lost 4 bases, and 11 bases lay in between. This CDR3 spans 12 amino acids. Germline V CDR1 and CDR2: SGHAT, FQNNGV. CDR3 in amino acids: CASQAGFYGYTF. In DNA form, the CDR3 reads TGTGCCAGCCAGGCGGGGTTCTATGGCTACACCTTC.

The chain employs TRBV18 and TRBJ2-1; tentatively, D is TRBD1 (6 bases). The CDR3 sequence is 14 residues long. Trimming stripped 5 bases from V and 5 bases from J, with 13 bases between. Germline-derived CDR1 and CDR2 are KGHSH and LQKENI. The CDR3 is CASSSRDTDNEQFF. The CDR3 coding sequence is TGTGCCAGCTCATCCCGGGACACTGACAATGAGCAGTTCTTC. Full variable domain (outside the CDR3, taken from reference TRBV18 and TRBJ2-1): NAGVMQNPRHLVRRRGQEARLRCSPMKGHSHVYWYRQLPEEGLKFMVYLQKENIIDESGMPKERFSAEFPKEGPSILRIQQVVRGDSAAYFCASSSRDTDNEQFFGPGTRLTVL.

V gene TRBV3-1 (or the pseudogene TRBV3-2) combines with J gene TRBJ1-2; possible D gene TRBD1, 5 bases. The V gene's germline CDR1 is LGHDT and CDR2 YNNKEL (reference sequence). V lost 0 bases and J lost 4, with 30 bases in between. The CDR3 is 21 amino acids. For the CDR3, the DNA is TGTGCCAGCAGCCAAGATAAGCCCCCAAGATATCATGGGGGGTCCGTCTATGGCTACACCTTC. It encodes CASSQDKPPRYHGGSVYGYTF.

CDR3 bases: TGTGCCAGCAGCGCATCCTTCCAGGGAAGGGTCTCCTACAATGAGCAGTTCTTC. It translates to CASSASFQGRVSYNEQFF. This chain links TRBV11-2 with TRBJ2-1; the D gene is possibly TRBD1 (5 bases). Trimming removed 5 bases from V and 0 bases from J, with 20 bases in between. This CDR3 region has 18 residues. Germline-derived CDR1 and CDR2 are SGHAT and FQNNGV.

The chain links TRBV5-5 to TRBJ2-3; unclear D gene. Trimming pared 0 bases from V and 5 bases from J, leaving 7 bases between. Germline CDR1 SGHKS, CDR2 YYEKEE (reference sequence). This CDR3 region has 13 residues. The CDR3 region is CASSLVSLDTQYF. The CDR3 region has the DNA TGTGCCAGCAGCTTGGTCTCCCTAGATACGCAGTATTTT.

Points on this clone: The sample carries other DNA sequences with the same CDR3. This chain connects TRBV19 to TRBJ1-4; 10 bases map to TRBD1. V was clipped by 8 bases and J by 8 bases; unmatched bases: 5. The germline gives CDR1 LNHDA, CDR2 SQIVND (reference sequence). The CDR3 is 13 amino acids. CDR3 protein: CASRDRGREKLFF. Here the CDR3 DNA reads TGTGCCAGTCGGGACAGGGGCCGGGAAAAACTGTTTTTT. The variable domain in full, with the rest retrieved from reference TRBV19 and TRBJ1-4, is DGGITQSPKYLFRKEGQNVTLSCEQNLNHDAMYWYRQDPGQGLRLIYYSQIVNDFQKGDIAEGYSVSREKKESFPLTVTSAQKNPTAFYLCASRDRGREKLFFGSGTQLSVL.

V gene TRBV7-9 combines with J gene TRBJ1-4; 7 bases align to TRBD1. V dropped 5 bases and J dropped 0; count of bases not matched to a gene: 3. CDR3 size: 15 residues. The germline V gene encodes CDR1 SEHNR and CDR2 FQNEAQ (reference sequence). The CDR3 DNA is TGTGCCAGCAGCCCCAGGGGGGCAACTAATGAAAAACTGTTTTTT. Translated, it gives CASSPRGATNEKLFF. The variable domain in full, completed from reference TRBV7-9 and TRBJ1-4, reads DTGVSQNPRHKITKRGQNVTFRCDPISEHNRLYWYRQTLGQGPEFLTYFQNEAQLEKSRLLSDRFSAERPKGSFSTLEIQRTEQGDSAMYLCASSPRGATNEKLFFGSGTQLSVL.

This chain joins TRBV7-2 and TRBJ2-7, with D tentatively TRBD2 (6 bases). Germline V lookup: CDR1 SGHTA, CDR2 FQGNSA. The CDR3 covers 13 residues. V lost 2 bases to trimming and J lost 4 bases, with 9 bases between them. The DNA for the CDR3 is TGTGCCAGCAGCTTACAGGCGGGATACGAGCAGTACTTC. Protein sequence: CASSLQAGYEQYF.